This T cell receptor (beta chain) came from a study of cytomegalovirus exposure and HLA in healthy donors. Study observations and caveats: Researchers reported that a few CMV-associated chains were confirmed in vitro as CMV antigen-specific.

Germline CDR1 reads MDHEN; CDR2 reads SYDVKM. Between the trimmed V and J ends, which lost 8 bases and 11 bases, there was a span of 24 bases. CDR3 length: 14 residues. As to this clone: What it recognizes is unknown.

The PCR ran on 60 Vbeta and 13 Jbeta primers. Produced via immunoSEQ multiplex PCR; TCRdb's table is partial and in-frame only. The data contain 110,000 to 150,000 clones, around three quarters of them singletons. The sequence was obtained from a man between 25 and 39 years old in good health and CMV-seronegative. The specimen was PBMCs. The chain couples TRBV28 to TRBJ2-5; tentative D call: TRBD1 (6 bases). The DNA for the CDR3 is TGTGCCAGCGGGAAGGGGGACCGCCTGAGGGAGCAGTACTTC. It translates to CASGKGDRLREQYF.